The rows below give T cell receptor beta chains drawn from one sample of a study of blood T cells in healthy people across ages. One entry per CDR3 protein results from TCRdb running MiXCR on the 5' RACE reads. The data show around 500,000 distinct CDR3 sequences, roughly 48% seen once. The sample was blood. These TCRs come from an elderly man in good health. Both conserved end residues are part of each CDR3.

v_call	j_call	cdr3_aa
TRBV20-1	TRBJ2-1	CSAARPQRYEQFF
TRBV7-2	TRBJ2-3	CASSVRLADTDTQYF
TRBV7-9	TRBJ1-3	CASSSRDGGSGNTIYF
TRBV5-1	TRBJ2-6	CASSLVIGTGANVLTF
TRBV15	TRBJ2-7	CATSRDMGSPEQYF
TRBV20-1	TRBJ2-1	CSARGMDRYNEQFF
TRBV7-2	TRBJ2-7	CASSLAGQGYSEQYF
TRBV20-1	TRBJ2-4	CSARGTGGIQYF
TRBV28	TRBJ1-5	CASSFRLERQGSQPQHF
TRBV10-3	TRBJ2-3	CAISELDSTDTQYF
TRBV3-1	TRBJ1-1	CASSHFGSGTEAFF
TRBV11-2	TRBJ2-1	CASSLWGEQFF
TRBV7-3	TRBJ2-1	CASSLGGGSEQFF
TRBV4-1	TRBJ2-1	CASSQETSGNNNEQFF
TRBV6-6	TRBJ1-1	CASSYHRPNTEAFF
TRBV14	TRBJ1-4	CASSPMSAGKLFF
TRBV6-2/TRBV6-3	TRBJ1-6	CASSYGTSNSPLHF
TRBV12-3/TRBV12-4	TRBJ2-3	CASILGQTSLDTQYF
TRBV20-1	TRBJ2-3	CSARDSGGRGVDTQYF
TRBV4-3	TRBJ2-1	CASSQDGAAWNEQFF
TRBV28	TRBJ2-5	CASSPSGQGQETQYF
TRBV12-5	TRBJ2-1	CASGSGTGDNEQFF
TRBV6-2/TRBV6-3	TRBJ2-1	CASTRLAGGTYNEQFF
TRBV6-5	TRBJ2-7	CVTTSGTYEQYF
TRBV18	TRBJ1-1	CASSPLTAKNTEAFF